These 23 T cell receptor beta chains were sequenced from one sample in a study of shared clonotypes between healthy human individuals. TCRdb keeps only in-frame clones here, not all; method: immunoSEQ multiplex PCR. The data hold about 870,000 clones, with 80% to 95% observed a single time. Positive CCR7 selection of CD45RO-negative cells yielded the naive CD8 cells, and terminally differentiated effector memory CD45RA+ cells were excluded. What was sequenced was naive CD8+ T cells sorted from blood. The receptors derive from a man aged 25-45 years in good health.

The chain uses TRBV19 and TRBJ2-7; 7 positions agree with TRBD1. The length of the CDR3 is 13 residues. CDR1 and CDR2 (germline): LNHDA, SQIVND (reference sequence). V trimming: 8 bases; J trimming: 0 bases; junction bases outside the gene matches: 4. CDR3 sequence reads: CASVDRSSYEQYF. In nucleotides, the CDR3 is TGTGCCAGTGTGGACAGGAGCTCCTACGAGCAGTACTTC.

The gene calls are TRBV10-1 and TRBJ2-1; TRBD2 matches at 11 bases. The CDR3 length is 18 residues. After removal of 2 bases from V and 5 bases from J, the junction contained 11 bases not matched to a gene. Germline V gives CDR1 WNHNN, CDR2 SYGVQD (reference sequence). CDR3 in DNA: TGCGCCAGCAGTGAGGGCCCCGTTGGACTAGCGGGCCACAATGAGCAGTTCTTC. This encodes CASSEGPVGLAGHNEQFF.

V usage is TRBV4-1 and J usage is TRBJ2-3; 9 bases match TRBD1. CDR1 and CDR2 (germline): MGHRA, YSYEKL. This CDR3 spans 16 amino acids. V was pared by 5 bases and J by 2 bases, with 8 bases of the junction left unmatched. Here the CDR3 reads CASSFSDRGNTDTQYF. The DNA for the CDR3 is TGCGCCAGCAGCTTTTCCGACAGGGGGAACACAGATACGCAGTATTTT.

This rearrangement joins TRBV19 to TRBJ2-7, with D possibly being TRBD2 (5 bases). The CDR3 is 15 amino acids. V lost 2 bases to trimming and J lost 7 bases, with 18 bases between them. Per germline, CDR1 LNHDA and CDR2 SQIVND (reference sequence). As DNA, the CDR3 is TGTGCCAGTAGTATACTCGGAGGAGTCCGTACGGAGCAGTACTTC. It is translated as CASSILGGVRTEQYF.

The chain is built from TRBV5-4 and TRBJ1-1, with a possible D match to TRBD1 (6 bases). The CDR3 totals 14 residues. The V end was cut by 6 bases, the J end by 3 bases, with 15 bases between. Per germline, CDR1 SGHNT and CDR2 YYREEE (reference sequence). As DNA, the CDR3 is TGTGCCAGCACCACGGGTCCAGGGGACACTGAAGCTTTCTTT. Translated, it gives CASTTGPGDTEAFF.

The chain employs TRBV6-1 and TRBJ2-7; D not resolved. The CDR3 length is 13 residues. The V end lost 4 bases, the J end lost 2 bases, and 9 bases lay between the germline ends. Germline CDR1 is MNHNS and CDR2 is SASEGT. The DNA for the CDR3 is TGTGCCAGCAGTGCGGCCCCCACCTACGAGCAGTACTTC. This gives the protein CASSAAPTYEQYF.

CDR3 sequence (DNA): TGTGCCAGCTCACCCGGAAGCCGGGACAGGGGGCATCGGCCCCAGCATTTT. Residues: CASSPGSRDRGHRPQHF. This sequence joins TRBV18 and TRBJ1-5; TRBD1 matches at 12 bases. The CDR3 contains 17 residues. Germline V CDR1 and CDR2: KGHSH, LQKENI. The trim removed 3 bases at V and 9 bases at J, leaving 12 bases unmatched. Combining the CDR3 with reference TRBV18 and TRBJ1-5 gives the whole variable domain NAGVMQNPRHLVRRRGQEARLRCSPMKGHSHVYWYRQLPEEGLKFMVYLQKENIIDESGMPKERFSAEFPKEGPSILRIQQVVRGDSAAYFCASSPGSRDRGHRPQHFGDGTRLSIL.

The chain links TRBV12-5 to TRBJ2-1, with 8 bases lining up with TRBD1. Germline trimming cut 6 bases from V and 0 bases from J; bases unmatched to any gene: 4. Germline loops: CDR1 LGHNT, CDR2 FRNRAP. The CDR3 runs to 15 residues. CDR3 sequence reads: CASGRGTGSYNEQFF. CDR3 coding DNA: TGTGCTAGTGGCCGGGGGACAGGCTCCTACAATGAGCAGTTCTTC.

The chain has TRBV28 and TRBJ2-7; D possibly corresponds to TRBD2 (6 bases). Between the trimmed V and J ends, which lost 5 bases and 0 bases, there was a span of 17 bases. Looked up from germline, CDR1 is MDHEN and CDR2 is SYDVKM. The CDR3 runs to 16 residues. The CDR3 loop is CASSPLVAVSSYEQYF. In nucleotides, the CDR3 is TGTGCCAGCAGTCCCCTAGTAGCGGTGAGCTCCTACGAGCAGTACTTC.

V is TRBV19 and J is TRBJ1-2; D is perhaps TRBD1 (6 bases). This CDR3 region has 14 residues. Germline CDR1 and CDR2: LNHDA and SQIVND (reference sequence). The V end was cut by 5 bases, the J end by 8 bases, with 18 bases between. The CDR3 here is CASSPLRGAKGYTF. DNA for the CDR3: TGTGCCAGTAGTCCCCTCCGGGGGGCTAAAGGCTACACCTTC.

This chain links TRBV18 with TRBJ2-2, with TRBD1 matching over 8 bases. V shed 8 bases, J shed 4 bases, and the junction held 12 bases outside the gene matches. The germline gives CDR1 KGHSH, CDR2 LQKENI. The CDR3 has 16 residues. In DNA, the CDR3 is TGTGCCAGCACCACCGTGGACAGGGCCATCACCGGGGAGCTGTTTTTT. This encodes CASTTVDRAITGELFF.

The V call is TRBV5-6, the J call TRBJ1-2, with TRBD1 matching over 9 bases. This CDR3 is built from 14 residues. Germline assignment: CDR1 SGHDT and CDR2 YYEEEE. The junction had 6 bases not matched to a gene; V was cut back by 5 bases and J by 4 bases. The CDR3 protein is CASRTWTGAYGYTF. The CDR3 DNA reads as TGTGCCAGCAGAACATGGACAGGGGCCTATGGCTACACCTTC.

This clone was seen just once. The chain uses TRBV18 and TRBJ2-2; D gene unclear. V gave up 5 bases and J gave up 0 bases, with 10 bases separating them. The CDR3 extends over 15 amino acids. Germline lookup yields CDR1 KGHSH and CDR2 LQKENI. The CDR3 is CASSSIDSNTGELFF. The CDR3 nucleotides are TGTGCCAGCTCATCAATCGACTCGAACACCGGGGAGCTGTTTTTT.

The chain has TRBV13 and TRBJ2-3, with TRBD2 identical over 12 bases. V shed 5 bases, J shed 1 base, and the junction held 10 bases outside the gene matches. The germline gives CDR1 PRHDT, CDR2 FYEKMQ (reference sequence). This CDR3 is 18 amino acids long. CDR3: CASSPSSSGGGGTDTQYF. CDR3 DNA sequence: TGTGCCAGCAGCCCATCATCTAGCGGGGGGGGTGGCACAGATACGCAGTATTTT.

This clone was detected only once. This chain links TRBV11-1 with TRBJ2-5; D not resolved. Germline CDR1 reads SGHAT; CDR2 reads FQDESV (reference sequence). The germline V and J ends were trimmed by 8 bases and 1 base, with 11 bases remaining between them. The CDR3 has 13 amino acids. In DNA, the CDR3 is TGTGCCAGCCAGCTTAGGCTCCAAGAGACCCAGTACTTC. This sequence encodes CASQLRLQETQYF. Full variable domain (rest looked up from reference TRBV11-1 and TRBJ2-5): EAEVAQSPRYKITEKSQAVAFWCDPISGHATLYWYRQILGQGPELLVQFQDESVVDDSQLPKDRFSAERLKGVDSTLKIQPAELGDSAMYLCASQLRLQETQYFGPGTRLLVL.

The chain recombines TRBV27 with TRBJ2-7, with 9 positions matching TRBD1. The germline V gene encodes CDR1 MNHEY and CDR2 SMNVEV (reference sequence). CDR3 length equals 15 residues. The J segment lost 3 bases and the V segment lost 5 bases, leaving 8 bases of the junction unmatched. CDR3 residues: CASSPGTGPGYEQYF. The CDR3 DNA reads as TGTGCCAGCAGTCCCGGGACAGGGCCAGGCTACGAGCAGTACTTC.

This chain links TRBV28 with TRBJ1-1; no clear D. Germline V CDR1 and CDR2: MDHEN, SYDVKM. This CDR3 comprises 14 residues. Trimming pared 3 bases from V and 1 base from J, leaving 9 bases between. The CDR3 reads CASSFFRGNTEAFF. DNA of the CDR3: TGTGCCAGCAGTTTCTTCCGGGGGAACACTGAAGCTTTCTTT.

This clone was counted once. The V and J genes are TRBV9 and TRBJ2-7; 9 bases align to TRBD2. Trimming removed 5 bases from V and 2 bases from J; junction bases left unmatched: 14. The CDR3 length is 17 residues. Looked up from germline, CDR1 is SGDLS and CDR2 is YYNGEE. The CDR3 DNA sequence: TGTGCCAGCAGTAGCCCCCCGACTAGCGGAGGGACCTACGAGCAGTACTTC. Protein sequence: CASSSPPTSGGTYEQYF.

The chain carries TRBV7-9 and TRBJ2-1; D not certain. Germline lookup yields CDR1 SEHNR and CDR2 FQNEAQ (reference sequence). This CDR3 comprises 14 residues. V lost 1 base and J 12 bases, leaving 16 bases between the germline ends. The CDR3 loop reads CASSLVHNIYGQFF. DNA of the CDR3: TGTGCCAGCAGCTTAGTACACAACATCTATGGGCAGTTCTTC.

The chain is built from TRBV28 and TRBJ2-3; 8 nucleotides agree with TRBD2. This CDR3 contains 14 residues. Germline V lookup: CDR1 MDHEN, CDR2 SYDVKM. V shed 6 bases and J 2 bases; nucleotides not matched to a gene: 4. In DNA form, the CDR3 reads TGTGCCAGCAGCACTAGCGGCAACACAGATACGCAGTATTTT. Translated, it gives CASSTSGNTDTQYF.

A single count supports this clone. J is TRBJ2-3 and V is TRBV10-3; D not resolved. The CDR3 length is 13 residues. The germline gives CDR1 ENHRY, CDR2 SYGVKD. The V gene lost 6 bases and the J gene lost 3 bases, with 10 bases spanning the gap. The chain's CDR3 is CAIRELGTDTQYF. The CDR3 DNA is TGTGCCATCAGGGAACTTGGTACAGATACGCAGTATTTT.

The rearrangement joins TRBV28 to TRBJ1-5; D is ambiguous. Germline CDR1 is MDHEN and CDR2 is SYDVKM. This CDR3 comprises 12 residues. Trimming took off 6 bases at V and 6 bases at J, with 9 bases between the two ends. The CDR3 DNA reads TGTGCCAGCAGCTTTGACGTTCAGCCCCAGCATTTT. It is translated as CASSFDVQPQHF.

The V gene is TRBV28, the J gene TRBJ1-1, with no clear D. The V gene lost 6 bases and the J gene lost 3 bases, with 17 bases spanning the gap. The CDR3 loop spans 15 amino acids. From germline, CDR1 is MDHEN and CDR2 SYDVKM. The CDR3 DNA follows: TGTGCCAGCAGCTCCCGGATCACCCCCCACACTGAAGCTTTCTTT. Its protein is CASSSRITPHTEAFF. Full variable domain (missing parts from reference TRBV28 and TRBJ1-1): DVKVTQSSRYLVKRTGEKVFLECVQDMDHENMFWYRQDPGLGLRLIYFSYDVKMKEKGDIPEGYSVSREKKERFSLILESASTNQTSMYLCASSSRITPHTEAFFGQGTRLTVV.